The clone carrying this TCR beta chain has just a few counts. This sample stems from a study of shared clonotypes between healthy human individuals. The ends lost 4 bases at V and 7 bases at J; junction bases unmatched: 8. Germline V gene data show CDR1 as SGHTS and CDR2 as YDEGEE. The length of the CDR3 is 15 residues. The method was immunoSEQ multiplex PCR; TCRdb's version includes in-frame clones alone and lacks a portion of them. The sample comprises around 500,000 clones, 75% to 85% of which are singletons, and 10% to 15% rests with the top ten. The chain is built from TRBV5-8 and TRBJ2-1, with 10 bases matching TRBD1. Material: PBMCs. This sequence was found in a woman aged 40-49 years in good health. Some clones in this sample may be carry-over from other donors' samples. The CDR3 spells CASSPGQGLRNEQFF. The CDR3 nucleotides are TGTGCCAGCAGCCCGGGACAGGGGTTACGGAATGAGCAGTTCTTC.